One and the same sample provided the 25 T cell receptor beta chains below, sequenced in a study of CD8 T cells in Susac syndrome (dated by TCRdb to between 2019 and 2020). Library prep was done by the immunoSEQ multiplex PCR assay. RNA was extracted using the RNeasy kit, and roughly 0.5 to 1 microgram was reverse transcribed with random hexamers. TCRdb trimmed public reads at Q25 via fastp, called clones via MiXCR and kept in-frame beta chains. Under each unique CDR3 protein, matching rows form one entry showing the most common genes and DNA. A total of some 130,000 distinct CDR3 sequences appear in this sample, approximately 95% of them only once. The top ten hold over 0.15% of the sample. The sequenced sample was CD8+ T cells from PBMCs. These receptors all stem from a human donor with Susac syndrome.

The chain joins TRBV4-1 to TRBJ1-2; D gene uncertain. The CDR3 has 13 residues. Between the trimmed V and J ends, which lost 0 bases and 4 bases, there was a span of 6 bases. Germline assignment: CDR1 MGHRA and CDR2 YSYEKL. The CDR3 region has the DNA TGCGCCAGCAGCCAAGAGGGGATCTATGGCTACACCTTC. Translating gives CASSQEGIYGYTF.

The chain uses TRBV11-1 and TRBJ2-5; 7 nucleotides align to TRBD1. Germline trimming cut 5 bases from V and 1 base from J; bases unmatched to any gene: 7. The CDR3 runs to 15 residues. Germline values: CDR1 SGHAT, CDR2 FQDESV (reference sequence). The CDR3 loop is CASSPGTALQETQYF. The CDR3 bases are TGTGCCAGCAGCCCTGGGACAGCCCTCCAAGAGACCCAGTACTTC.

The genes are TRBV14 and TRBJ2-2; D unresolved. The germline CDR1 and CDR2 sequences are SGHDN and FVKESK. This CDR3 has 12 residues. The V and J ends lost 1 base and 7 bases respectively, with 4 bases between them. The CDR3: CASSQGYGELFF. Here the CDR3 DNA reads TGTGCCAGCAGCCAAGGATACGGGGAGCTGTTTTTT.

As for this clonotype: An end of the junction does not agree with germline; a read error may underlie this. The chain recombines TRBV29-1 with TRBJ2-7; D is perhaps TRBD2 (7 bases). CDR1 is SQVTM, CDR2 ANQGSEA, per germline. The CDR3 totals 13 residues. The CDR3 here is CSVGGGGSYEHYF. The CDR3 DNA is TGCAGCGTTGGGGGGGGCGGTTCCTACGAGCATTACTTC.

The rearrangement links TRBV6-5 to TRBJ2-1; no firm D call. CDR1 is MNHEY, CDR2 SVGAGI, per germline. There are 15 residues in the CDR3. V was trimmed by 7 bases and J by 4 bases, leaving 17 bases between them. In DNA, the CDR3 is TGTGCCAGCATTTCGAGGACCAGTACGTACAATGAGCAGTTCTTC. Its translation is CASISRTSTYNEQFF.

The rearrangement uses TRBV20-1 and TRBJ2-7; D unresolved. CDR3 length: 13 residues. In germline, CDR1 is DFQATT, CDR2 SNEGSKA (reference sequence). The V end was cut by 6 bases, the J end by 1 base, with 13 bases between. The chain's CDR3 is CSAQPDQSYEQYF. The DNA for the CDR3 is TGCAGTGCCCAACCGGATCAGTCCTACGAGCAGTACTTC.

The CDR3 bases are TGCAGCGTCGCTTTAGTTCCGTCTGGAAACACCATATATTTT. This sequence encodes CSVALVPSGNTIYF. The rearrangement uses TRBV29-1 and TRBJ1-3; no clear D. Germline CDR1 is SQVTM and CDR2 is ANQGSEA. Trimming removed 6 bases from V and 1 base from J, with 13 bases in between. This CDR3 is 14 amino acids long.

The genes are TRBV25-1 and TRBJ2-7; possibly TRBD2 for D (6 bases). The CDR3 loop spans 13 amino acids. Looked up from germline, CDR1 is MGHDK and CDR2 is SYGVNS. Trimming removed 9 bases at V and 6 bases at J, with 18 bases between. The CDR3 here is CASNRDWVAEQYF. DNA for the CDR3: TGTGCCAGTAACCGGGACTGGGTTGCCGAGCAGTACTTC.

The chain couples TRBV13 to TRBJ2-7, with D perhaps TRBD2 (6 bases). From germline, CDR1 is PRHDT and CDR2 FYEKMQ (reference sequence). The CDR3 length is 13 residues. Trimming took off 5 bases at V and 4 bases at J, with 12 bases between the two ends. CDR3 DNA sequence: TGTGCCAGCAGCCCGGCGGGGCGATACGAGCAGTACTTC. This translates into CASSPAGRYEQYF.

The CDR3 reads CASRPLAGGVYEQYF. In nucleotides, the CDR3 is TGTGCCAGCAGACCACTAGCGGGAGGTGTTTACGAGCAGTACTTC. This chain links TRBV28 with TRBJ2-7, with 12 bases identical to TRBD2. Trimming cost V 6 bases and J 4 bases; bases outside gene matches: 7. The CDR3 runs 15 residues. In germline, CDR1 is MDHEN, CDR2 SYDVKM.

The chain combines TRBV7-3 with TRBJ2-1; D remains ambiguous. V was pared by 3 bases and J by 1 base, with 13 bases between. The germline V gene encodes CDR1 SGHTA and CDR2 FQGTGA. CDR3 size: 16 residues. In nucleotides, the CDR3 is TGTGCCAGCAGCTTTTTGCTCGATCCTTCCTACAATGAGCAGTTCTTC. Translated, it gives CASSFLLDPSYNEQFF.

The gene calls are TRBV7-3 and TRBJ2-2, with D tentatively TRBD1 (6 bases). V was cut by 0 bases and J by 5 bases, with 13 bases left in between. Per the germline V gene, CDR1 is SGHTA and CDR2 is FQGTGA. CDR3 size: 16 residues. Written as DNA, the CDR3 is TGTGCCAGCAGCTTAACCCGTCAGGGGAGAACCGGGGAGCTGTTTTTT. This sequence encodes CASSLTRQGRTGELFF. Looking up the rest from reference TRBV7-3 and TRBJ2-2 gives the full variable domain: GAGVSQTPSNKVTEKGKYVELRCDPISGHTALYWYRQSLGQGPEFLIYFQGTGAADDSGLPNDRFFAVRPEGSVSTLKIQRTERGDSAVYLCASSLTRQGRTGELFFGEGSRLTVL.

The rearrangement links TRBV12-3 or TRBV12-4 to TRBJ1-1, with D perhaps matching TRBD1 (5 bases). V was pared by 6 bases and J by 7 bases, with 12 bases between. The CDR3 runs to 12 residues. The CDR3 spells CASRQATIEAFF. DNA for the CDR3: TGTGCCAGCAGACAGGCCACTATTGAAGCTTTCTTT.

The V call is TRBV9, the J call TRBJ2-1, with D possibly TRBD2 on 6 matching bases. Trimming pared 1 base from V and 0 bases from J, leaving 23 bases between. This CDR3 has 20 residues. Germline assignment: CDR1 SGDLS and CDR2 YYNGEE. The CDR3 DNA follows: TGTGCCAGCAGCGTACTCCCACTCTCTGGCGGGGCAAGCTCCTACAATGAGCAGTTCTTC. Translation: CASSVLPLSGGASSYNEQFF. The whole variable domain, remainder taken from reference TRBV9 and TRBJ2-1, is DSGVTQTPKHLITATGQRVTLRCSPRSGDLSVYWYQQSLDQGLQFLIQYYNGEERAKGNILERFSAQQFPDLHSELNLSSLELGDSALYFCASSVLPLSGGASSYNEQFFGPGTRLTVL.

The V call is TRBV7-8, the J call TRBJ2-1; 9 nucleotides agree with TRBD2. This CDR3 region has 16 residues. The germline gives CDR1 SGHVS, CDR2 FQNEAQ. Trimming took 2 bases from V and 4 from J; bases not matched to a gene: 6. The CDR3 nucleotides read TGTGCCAGCAGCTTAAGGTGGCGGGAGGGATACAATGAGCAGTTCTTC. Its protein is CASSLRWREGYNEQFF.

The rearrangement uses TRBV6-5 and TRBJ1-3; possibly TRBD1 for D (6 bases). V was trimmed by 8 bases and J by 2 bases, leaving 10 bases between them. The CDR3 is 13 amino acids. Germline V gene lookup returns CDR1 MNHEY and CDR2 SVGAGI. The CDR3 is CASGGGTGNTIYF. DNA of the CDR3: TGTGCCAGCGGAGGGGGTACTGGAAACACCATATATTTT.

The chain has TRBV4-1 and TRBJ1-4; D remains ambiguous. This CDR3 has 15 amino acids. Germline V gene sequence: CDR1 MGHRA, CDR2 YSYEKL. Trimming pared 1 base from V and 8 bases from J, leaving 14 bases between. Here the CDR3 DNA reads TGCGCCAGCAGCCAAGGAGGGAAGAGGAGCGAAAAACTGTTTTTT. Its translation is CASSQGGKRSEKLFF.

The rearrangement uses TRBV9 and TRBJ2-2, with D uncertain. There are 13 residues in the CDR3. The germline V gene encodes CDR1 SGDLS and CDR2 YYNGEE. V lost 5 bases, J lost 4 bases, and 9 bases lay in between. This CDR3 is CASRPWVTGELFF. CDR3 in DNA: TGTGCCAGCAGGCCATGGGTCACCGGGGAGCTGTTTTTT.

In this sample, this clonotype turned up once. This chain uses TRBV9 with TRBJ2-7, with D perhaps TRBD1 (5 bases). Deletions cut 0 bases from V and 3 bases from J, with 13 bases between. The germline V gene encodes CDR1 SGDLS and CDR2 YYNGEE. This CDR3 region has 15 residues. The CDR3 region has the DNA TGTGCCAGCAGCGTAGGCTGGCAGGGCGGCTACGAGCAGTACTTC. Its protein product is CASSVGWQGGYEQYF.

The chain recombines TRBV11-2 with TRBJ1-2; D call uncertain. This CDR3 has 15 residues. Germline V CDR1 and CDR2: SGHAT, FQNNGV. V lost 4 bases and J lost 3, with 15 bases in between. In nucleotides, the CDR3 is TGTGCCAGCAGCTCCCTCGCGGACGTCGACTATGGCTACACCTTC. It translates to CASSSLADVDYGYTF.

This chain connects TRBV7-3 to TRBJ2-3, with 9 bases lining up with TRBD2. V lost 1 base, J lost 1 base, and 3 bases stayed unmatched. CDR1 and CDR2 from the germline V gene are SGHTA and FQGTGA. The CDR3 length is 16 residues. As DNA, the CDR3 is TGTGCCAGCAGCTTAAGGGCGGGAGGGGGCACAGATACGCAGTATTTT. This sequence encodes CASSLRAGGGTDTQYF.

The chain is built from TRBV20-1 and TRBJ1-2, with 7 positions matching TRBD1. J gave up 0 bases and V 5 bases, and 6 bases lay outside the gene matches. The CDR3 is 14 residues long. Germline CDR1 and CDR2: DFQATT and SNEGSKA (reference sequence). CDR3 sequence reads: CSAQTGPTNYGYTF. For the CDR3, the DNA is TGCAGTGCTCAGACAGGGCCCACTAACTATGGCTACACCTTC.

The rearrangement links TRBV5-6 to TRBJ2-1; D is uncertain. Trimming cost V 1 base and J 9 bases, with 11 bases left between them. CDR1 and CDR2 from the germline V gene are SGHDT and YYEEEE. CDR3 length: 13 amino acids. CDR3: CASSLLGPGEQFF. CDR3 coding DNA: TGTGCCAGCAGCTTGTTAGGGCCCGGTGAGCAGTTCTTC.

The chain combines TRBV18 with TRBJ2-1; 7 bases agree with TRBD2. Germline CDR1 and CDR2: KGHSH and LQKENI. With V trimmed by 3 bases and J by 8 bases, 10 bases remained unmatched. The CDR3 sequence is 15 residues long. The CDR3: CASSPGGGRVDEQFF. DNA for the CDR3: TGTGCCAGCTCACCTGGAGGCGGGAGAGTAGATGAGCAGTTCTTC.

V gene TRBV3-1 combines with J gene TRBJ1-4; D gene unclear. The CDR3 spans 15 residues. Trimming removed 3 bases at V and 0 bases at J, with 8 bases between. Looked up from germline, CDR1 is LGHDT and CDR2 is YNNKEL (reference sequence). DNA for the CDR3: TGTGCCAGCAGCCAGGGGTCGGCAACTAATGAAAAACTGTTTTTT. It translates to CASSQGSATNEKLFF.